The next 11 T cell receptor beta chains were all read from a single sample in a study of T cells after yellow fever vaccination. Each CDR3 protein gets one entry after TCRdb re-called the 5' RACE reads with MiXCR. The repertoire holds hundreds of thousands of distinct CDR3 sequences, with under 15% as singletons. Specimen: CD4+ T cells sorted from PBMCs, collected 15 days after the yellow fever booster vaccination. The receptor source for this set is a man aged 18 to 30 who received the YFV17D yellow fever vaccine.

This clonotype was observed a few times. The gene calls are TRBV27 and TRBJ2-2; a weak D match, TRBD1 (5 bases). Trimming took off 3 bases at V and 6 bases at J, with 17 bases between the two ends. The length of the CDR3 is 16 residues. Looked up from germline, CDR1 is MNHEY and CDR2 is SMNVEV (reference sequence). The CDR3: CASSFPDTLGAGELFF. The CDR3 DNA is TGTGCCAGCAGTTTTCCTGACACTCTAGGGGCCGGGGAGCTGTTTTTT.

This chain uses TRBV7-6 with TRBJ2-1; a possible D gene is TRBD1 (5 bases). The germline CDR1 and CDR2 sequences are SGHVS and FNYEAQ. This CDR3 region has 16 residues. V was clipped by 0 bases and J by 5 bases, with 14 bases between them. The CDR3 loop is CASSLAIPNRNNEQFF. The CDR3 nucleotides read TGTGCCAGCAGCTTAGCTATCCCCAACAGGAACAATGAGCAGTTCTTC.

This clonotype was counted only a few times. This chain's CDR3 is CASSFGQGSETQYF. For the CDR3, the DNA is TGCGCCAGCAGCTTCGGACAGGGTTCTGAGACCCAGTACTTC. The rearrangement links TRBV5-1 to TRBJ2-5; the match to TRBD1 covers 8 bases. The CDR3 has 14 amino acids. From germline, CDR1 is SGHRS and CDR2 YFSETQ. Unmatched junction bases numbered 5, after V lost 2 bases and J lost 5 bases.

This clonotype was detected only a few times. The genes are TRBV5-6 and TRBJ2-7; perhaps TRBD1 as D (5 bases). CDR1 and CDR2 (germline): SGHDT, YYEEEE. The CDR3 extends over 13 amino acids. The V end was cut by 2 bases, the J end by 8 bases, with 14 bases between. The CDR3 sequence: CASSLHRQQQQYV. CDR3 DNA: TGTGCCAGCAGCTTACACAGGCAGCAGCAGCAGTACGTC.

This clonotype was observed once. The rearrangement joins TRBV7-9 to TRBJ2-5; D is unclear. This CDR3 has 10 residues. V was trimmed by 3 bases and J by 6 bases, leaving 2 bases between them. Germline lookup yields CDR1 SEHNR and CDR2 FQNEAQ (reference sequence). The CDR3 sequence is CASSLKTQYF. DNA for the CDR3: TGTGCCAGCAGCTTGAAGACCCAGTACTTC.

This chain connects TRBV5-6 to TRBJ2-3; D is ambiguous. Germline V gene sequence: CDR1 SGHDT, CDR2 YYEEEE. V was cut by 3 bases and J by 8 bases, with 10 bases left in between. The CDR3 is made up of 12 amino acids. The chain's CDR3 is CASSSVTGTQYF. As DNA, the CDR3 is TGTGCCAGCAGCTCGGTTACGGGTACGCAGTATTTT.

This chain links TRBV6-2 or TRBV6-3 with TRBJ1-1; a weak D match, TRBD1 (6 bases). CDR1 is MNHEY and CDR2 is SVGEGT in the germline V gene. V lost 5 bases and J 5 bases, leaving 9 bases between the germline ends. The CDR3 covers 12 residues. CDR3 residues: CASSAGVTEAFF. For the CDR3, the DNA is TGTGCCAGCAGTGCAGGGGTAACTGAAGCTTTCTTT.

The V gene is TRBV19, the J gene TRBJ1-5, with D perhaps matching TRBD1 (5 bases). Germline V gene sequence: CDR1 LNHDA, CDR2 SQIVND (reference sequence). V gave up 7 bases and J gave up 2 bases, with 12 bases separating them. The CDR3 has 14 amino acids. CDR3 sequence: CASTYGGGNQPQHF. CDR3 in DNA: TGTGCCAGTACCTACGGGGGTGGCAATCAGCCCCAGCATTTT.

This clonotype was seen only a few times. The CDR3 DNA reads as TGTGCCAGCAGTCCACCTCCCCTGTACGAGCAGTACTTC. Translated, it gives CASSPPPLYEQYF. This chain joins TRBV28 and TRBJ2-7, with D unclear. The V end lost 5 bases, the J end lost 4 bases, and 12 bases lay between the germline ends. The CDR3 runs to 13 residues. Germline assignment: CDR1 MDHEN and CDR2 SYDVKM.

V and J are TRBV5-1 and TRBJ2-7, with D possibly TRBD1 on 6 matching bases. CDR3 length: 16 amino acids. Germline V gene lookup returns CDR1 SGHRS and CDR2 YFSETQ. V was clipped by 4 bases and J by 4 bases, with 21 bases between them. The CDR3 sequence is CASSLTGPPPPYEQYF. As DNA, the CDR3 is TGCGCCAGCAGCCTAACAGGGCCCCCTCCTCCTTACGAGCAGTACTTC.

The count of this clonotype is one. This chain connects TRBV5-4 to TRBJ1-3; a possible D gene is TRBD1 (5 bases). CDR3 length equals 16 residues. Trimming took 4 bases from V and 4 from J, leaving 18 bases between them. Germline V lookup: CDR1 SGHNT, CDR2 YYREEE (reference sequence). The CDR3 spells CASSVSGGQGGNTIYF. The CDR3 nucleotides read TGTGCCAGCAGCGTCTCGGGAGGGCAGGGCGGAAACACCATATATTTT.